These T cell receptor beta chains were read from a single sample in a study of T cells in Graves' hyperthyroidism and ophthalmopathy. TCRdb analysed the multiplex PCR reads with MiXCR anew, one entry per CDR3 protein. The sample has 300,000 to 500,000 distinct CDR3 sequences, about 14% seen once. Sequenced sample: blood. These receptor sequences come from a man aged 45 to 65 with Graves' ophthalmopathy. Both conserved end residues are part of each CDR3. The D gene is left open where the match is weak. Only part of the rows carry a size: once, few, many, or a class if the clone is expanded.

v_gene,abundance,len,j_gene,d_gene,CDR3nt,CDR3aa
TRBV7-6,.,15,TRBJ2-1,TRBD2,TGTGCCAGCAGGCCGGTAGCGGGAGGTCACAATGAGCAGTTCTTC,CASRPVAGGHNEQFF
TRBV10-3,few,12,TRBJ1-4,TRBD1,TGTGCCACGAGTACAGGGGATGAAAAACTGTTTTTT,CATSTGDEKLFF
TRBV6-1,.,11,TRBJ1-4,.,TGTGCCAGCTTTGGAGCTGAAAAACTGTTTTTT,CASFGAEKLFF
TRBV6-2/TRBV6-3,.,14,TRBJ2-1,.,TGTGCCAGCAGTTACTCGAGGAACTACAATGAGCAGTTCTTC,CASSYSRNYNEQFF
TRBV19,.,13,TRBJ2-5,.,TGTGCCAGTAGTATTTTTGGGTGGGAGACCCAGTACTTC,CASSIFGWETQYF
TRBV2,many,15,TRBJ2-1,TRBD1,TGTGCCAGCAGAGTAGACAGGGGGTTTCGGGATGAGCAGTTCTTC,CASRVDRGFRDEQFF
TRBV20-1,many,14,TRBJ2-1,.,TGCAGTGTTGGAAGCGGGCGGTCTGACAATGAGCAGTTCTTC,CSVGSGRSDNEQFF
TRBV9,.,15,TRBJ2-3,.,TGTGCCAGCAGCGTAGTCGGGAGAAGCACAGATACGCAGTATTTT,CASSVVGRSTDTQYF
TRBV9,many,14,TRBJ1-1,.,TGTGCCAGCAGCGTAGAACTGAGGGACACTGAAGCTTTCTTT,CASSVELRDTEAFF
TRBV30,many,15,TRBJ2-6,.,TGTGCCTGGAGTGTACAAGGGGTTGGGGCCAACGTCCTGACTTTC,CAWSVQGVGANVLTF
TRBV5-1,many,15,TRBJ2-7,TRBD2,TGCGCCAGCAGCTCTCCGGGACTAGCGGGAGAAGAGCAGTACTTC,CASSSPGLAGEEQYF
TRBV24-1,.,16,TRBJ2-1,.,TGTGCCACCAGTTACCACCGGGACACCCCGAAGGGAGAGCAGTTCTTC,CATSYHRDTPKGEQFF
TRBV7-9,few,13,TRBJ2-7,.,TGTGCCAGCAGCTTCTCGGAGATTAACGAGCAGTACTTC,CASSFSEINEQYF
TRBV6-1,many,19,TRBJ2-7,.,TGTGCCAGCAGTTTTATCGTGGGTTTTGAGGGGAGGAGCTCCTACGAGCAGTACTTC,CASSFIVGFEGRSSYEQYF
TRBV5-1,few,17,TRBJ2-7,.,TGCGCCTGCAGCTTGGGATGGGGGCAGGAGAAGACCTACGAGCAGTACTTC,CACSLGWGQEKTYEQYF
TRBV30,many,14,TRBJ1-2,.,TGTGCCTGGAGTACGCGCGGGGCCAAATATGGCTACACCTTC,CAWSTRGAKYGYTF
TRBV5-6,many,14,TRBJ2-3,.,TGTGCCAGCAGCTTGGGGGACATCACAGATACGCAGTATTTT,CASSLGDITDTQYF
TRBV6-1,many,14,TRBJ2-5,TRBD2,TGTGCCAGCAGTGAATTGGGAGGGGAGGAGACCCAGTACTTC,CASSELGGEETQYF
TRBV9,many,15,TRBJ2-1,.,TGTGCCAGCAGCGTAGATGCGTCGAGGGGCGATGAGCAGTTCTTC,CASSVDASRGDEQFF
TRBV5-1,many,17,TRBJ2-7,.,TGCGCCAGCAGCTCCGGATATCCTAGCGCTGGCGCCTACGAGCAGTACTTC,CASSSGYPSAGAYEQYF
TRBV4-1,many,11,TRBJ1-1,.,TGCGCCAGCAGCCGAGGATTTGGAGCTTTCTTT,CASSRGFGAFF
TRBV29-1,few,16,TRBJ1-2,.,TGCAGCGTTGATAGTGGGGGTCGGCAGGGAGACTATGGCTACACCTTC,CSVDSGGRQGDYGYTF
TRBV11-2,many,12,TRBJ2-5,.,TGTGCCAGCAGATCAGGGACCGAGACCCAGTACTTC,CASRSGTETQYF
TRBV7-2,many,17,TRBJ2-7,.,TGTGCCAGCAGCTTAACGCGCCGAGGAGCGACAGCTTACGAGCAGTACTTC,CASSLTRRGATAYEQYF
TRBV12-3/TRBV12-4,many,13,TRBJ2-3,.,TGTGCCAGCAGTTTAGCCCTGGGGGATACGCAGTATTTT,CASSLALGDTQYF
TRBV29-1,few,14,TRBJ1-5,.,TGCAGCGTTCCGGGTGAGGCAAGCAATCAGCCCCAGCATTTT,CSVPGEASNQPQHF
TRBV9,few,15,TRBJ2-2,.,TGTGCCAGCAGCGTAGAAGCACGGAGCACCGGGGAGCTGTTTTTT,CASSVEARSTGELFF
TRBV29-1,many,11,TRBJ1-3,.,TGCAGCGTGACGGTGGTTGACACCATATATTTT,CSVTVVDTIYF
TRBV18,many,13,TRBJ2-5,.,TGTGCCAGCTCAATGGGACAACAAGAGACCCAGTACTTC,CASSMGQQETQYF
TRBV7-9,few,15,TRBJ1-5,TRBD1,TGTGCCAGCAGCAACGACAGGGGCCACATCACGCCCCAGCATTTT,CASSNDRGHITPQHF
TRBV18,many,17,TRBJ2-5,.,TGTGCCAGCTCACCCCTTCCTCCAGCGACCTCCCAAGAGACCCAGTACTTC,CASSPLPPATSQETQYF
TRBV6-1,many,12,TRBJ2-7,.,TGTGCCAGCAAAAGAACAGCCTCCGAGCAGTACTTC,CASKRTASEQYF
TRBV12-3/TRBV12-4,many,16,TRBJ2-5,TRBD2,TGTGCCAGCAGTTTTGCCCCGGGACTAGTAACGGAGACCCAGTACTTC,CASSFAPGLVTETQYF
TRBV7-9,.,16,TRBJ2-2,TRBD2,TGTGCCAGCAGCACCCCTAGCGGGAGTTGGACCGGGGAGCTGTTTTTT,CASSTPSGSWTGELFF
TRBV3-1,many,14,TRBJ2-3,.,TGTGCCAGCAGCCTGCAAGCCCGCACAGATACGCAGTATTTT,CASSLQARTDTQYF
TRBV20-1,few,12,TRBJ2-3,.,TGCAGTGCTCCCAGACGTCCAGATACGCAGTATTTT,CSAPRRPDTQYF
TRBV27,many,15,TRBJ2-7,TRBD2,TGTGCCAGCAGTCCTCCTAGCGGGACCTCCTACGAGCAGTACTTC,CASSPPSGTSYEQYF
TRBV20-1,many,13,TRBJ2-5,TRBD1,TGCAGTGCTCCGAGGGACAGTGGAGAGACCCAGTACTTC,CSAPRDSGETQYF
TRBV12-3/TRBV12-4,many,13,TRBJ1-1,.,TGTGCCAGCAGTTTAGAGCTGGGCACTGAAGCTTTCTTT,CASSLELGTEAFF
TRBV2,many,15,TRBJ2-5,TRBD2,TGTGCCAGCAGTGGACGGACTAGCGACAAAGAGACCCAGTACTTC,CASSGRTSDKETQYF